These 22 T cell receptor beta chains were all obtained from the same sample, sequenced in a study of vaccination effects on CD4 cells after COVID-19. Some clones are missing from TCRdb's copy, which holds only in-frame ones; the method was immunoSEQ multiplex PCR. Of 40,000 to 55,000 clones in the sample, around 70% were seen once. These receptors have no identified antigens. At the end of 10 days of culture, CD4+ T cells were isolated. Sequenced here: CD4+ T cells from PBMCs cultured without peptide, sampled before COVID-19 vaccination. These receptors all come from a human donor who had a prior SARS-CoV-2 infection.

The chain combines TRBV27 with TRBJ1-6; unclear D gene. This CDR3 is 14 amino acids long. Between the trimmed V and J ends, which lost 6 bases and 7 bases, there was a span of 13 bases. Germline V CDR1 and CDR2: MNHEY, SMNVEV (reference sequence). CDR3 loop: CASRTRGFNSPLHF. The CDR3, as DNA: TGTGCCAGCAGGACCCGAGGGTTCAATTCACCCCTCCACTTT.

This chain links TRBV5-1 with TRBJ2-2; 7 nucleotides align to TRBD1. The V gene end was trimmed by 4 bases and the J gene end by 1 base; junction bases not matched to a gene: 10. The CDR3 length is 17 residues. Germline V gene data show CDR1 as SGHRS and CDR2 as YFSETQ. The DNA for the CDR3 is TGCGCCAGCAGCCGTGGACCGAGACAGGGGAACACCGGGGAGCTGTTTTTT. It codes for CASSRGPRQGNTGELFF. Combining the CDR3 with reference TRBV5-1 and TRBJ2-2 gives the whole variable domain KAGVTQTPRYLIKTRGQQVTLSCSPISGHRSVSWYQQTPGQGLQFLFEYFSETQRNKGNFPGRFSGRQFSNSRSEMNVSTLELGDSALYLCASSRGPRQGNTGELFFGEGSRLTVL.

This clone turned up a few times. The chain carries TRBV5-4 and TRBJ2-7, with 9 bases matching TRBD1. Trimming removed 4 bases from V and 8 bases from J; junction bases left unmatched: 13. The CDR3 is made up of 15 amino acids. Germline lookup yields CDR1 SGHNT and CDR2 YYREEE (reference sequence). CDR3 in DNA: TGTGCCAGCAGCCATCCGGGACAGGGAGAGTCCCAGCAGTACTTC. Its translation is CASSHPGQGESQQYF.

The chain couples TRBV6-5 to TRBJ2-5, with D uncertain. This CDR3 is built from 14 residues. V was trimmed by 7 bases and J by 2 bases, leaving 14 bases between them. Per germline, CDR1 MNHEY and CDR2 SVGAGI. The CDR3 spells CASNSYSGQETQYF. The DNA for the CDR3 is TGTGCCAGCAACTCATATTCCGGGCAAGAGACCCAGTACTTC.

The chain has TRBV15 and TRBJ1-2; no clear D. The CDR3 totals 16 residues. From germline, CDR1 is LNHNV and CDR2 YYDKDF (reference sequence). V was trimmed by 2 bases and J by 4 bases, leaving 17 bases between them. CDR3 sequence reads: CATSRIPTDRSYGYTF. The DNA for the CDR3 is TGTGCCACCAGCAGAATACCGACTGACCGAAGCTATGGCTACACCTTC.

The rearrangement links TRBV5-4 to TRBJ1-5; weak D call: TRBD1 (6 bases). This CDR3 contains 15 residues. V lost 4 bases, J lost 2 bases, and 13 bases lay in between. Germline V lookup: CDR1 SGHNT, CDR2 YYREEE (reference sequence). The CDR3 bases are TGTGCCAGCAGCCAGGATGGGGGCGGCAATCAGCCCCAGCATTTT. Its translation: CASSQDGGGNQPQHF.

This clone came up a few times. The rearrangement joins TRBV30 to TRBJ2-2; weak D call: TRBD2 (5 bases). There are 13 residues in the CDR3. CDR1 is GTSNPN, CDR2 SVGIG, per germline (reference sequence). V was trimmed by 6 bases and J by 2 bases, leaving 10 bases between them. For the CDR3, the DNA is TGTGCCTGCCGGAGCGGAAACACCGGGGAGCTGTTTTTT. Translating gives CACRSGNTGELFF.

This chain connects TRBV29-1 to TRBJ1-1; no firm D call. There are 14 residues in the CDR3. Trimming cost V 3 bases and J 5 bases, with 16 bases left between them. Per germline, CDR1 SQVTM and CDR2 ANQGSEA. The CDR3 coding sequence is TGCAGCGTTGAGTTGAGGGTATCTAGGACTGAAGCTTTCTTT. Translated: CSVELRVSRTEAFF.

In this sample, this clone turned up a few times. The V and J genes are TRBV10-3 and TRBJ1-2; a weak D match, TRBD1 (5 bases). The CDR3 totals 12 residues. Germline values: CDR1 ENHRY, CDR2 SYGVKD. The V end lost 3 bases, the J end lost 6 bases, and 8 bases lay between the germline ends. Here the CDR3 DNA reads TGTGCCATCAGTGAAGGGGTCAATGGCTACACCTTC. It translates to CAISEGVNGYTF.

The chain links TRBV7-3 to TRBJ1-1; unclear D gene. CDR1 SGHTA and CDR2 FQGTGA come from the germline V gene. Deletions cut 2 bases from V and 6 bases from J, with 10 bases between. This CDR3 is built from 13 residues. CDR3: CASSLENGAEAFF. CDR3 DNA sequence: TGTGCCAGCAGCTTAGAGAATGGGGCTGAAGCTTTCTTT.

The chain recombines TRBV5-1 with TRBJ1-2; perhaps TRBD1 as D (6 bases). Germline V lookup: CDR1 SGHRS, CDR2 YFSETQ. The V gene lost 0 bases and the J gene lost 5 bases, with 11 bases spanning the gap. This CDR3 is 14 amino acids long. CDR3 amino acids: CASSLETGPYGYTF. Written as DNA, the CDR3 is TGCGCCAGCAGCTTGGAGACAGGTCCGTATGGCTACACCTTC.

V and J are TRBV30 and TRBJ1-5; D not resolved. V shed 0 bases and J shed 5 bases, with 8 bases lying between them. Germline assignment: CDR1 GTSNPN and CDR2 SVGIG (reference sequence). This CDR3 is built from 13 residues. Here the CDR3 reads CAWSVGTDQPQHF. The CDR3, as DNA: TGTGCCTGGAGTGTGGGAACAGATCAGCCCCAGCATTTT.

V is TRBV24-1 and J is TRBJ2-1; TRBD2 matches 9 bases. After removal of 5 bases from V and 7 bases from J, the junction contained 8 bases not matched to a gene. Germline V gene lookup returns CDR1 KGHDR and CDR2 SFDVKD. CDR3 length: 15 residues. The CDR3 nucleotides read TGTGCCACCAGTGCACTAGCGGGCGAGTGGAATGAGCAGTTCTTC. This gives the protein CATSALAGEWNEQFF.

This chain uses TRBV15 with TRBJ2-2; TRBD1 aligns across 8 bases. The CDR3 is made up of 16 amino acids. The germline CDR1 and CDR2 sequences are LNHNV and YYDKDF (reference sequence). Trimming at V came to 0 bases and at J to 6 bases, leaving 6 bases not matched to a gene. CDR3 loop: CATSRDDRGTAGELFF. The CDR3 nucleotides are TGTGCCACCAGCAGAGATGACAGGGGTACGGCCGGGGAGCTGTTTTTT. Together with reference TRBV15 and TRBJ2-2, the CDR3 gives the full variable domain: DAMVIQNPRYQVTQFGKPVTLSCSQTLNHNVMYWYQQKSSQAPKLLFHYYDKDFNNEADTPDNFQSRRPNTSFCFLDIRSPGLGDTAMYLCATSRDDRGTAGELFFGEGSRLTVL.

The chain is built from TRBV5-4 and TRBJ2-2, with TRBD2 as a possible D gene (7 bases). This CDR3 has 16 residues. Germline V gene lookup returns CDR1 SGHNT and CDR2 YYREEE (reference sequence). With 4 bases removed from V and 6 bases from J, the gap between germline ends came to 19 bases. DNA for the CDR3: TGTGCCAGCAGCGATTGGAGGGGGGGGGCCCCCGGGGAGCTGTTTTTT. It codes for CASSDWRGGAPGELFF.

The chain has TRBV5-4 and TRBJ2-1; the D is unclear. V shed 1 base and J shed 5 bases, with 7 bases lying between them. This CDR3 has 13 residues. Germline loops: CDR1 SGHNT, CDR2 YYREEE (reference sequence). The CDR3 DNA reads TGTGCCAGCAGCTTGATGGGCAACAATGAGCAGTTCTTC. As protein: CASSLMGNNEQFF.

This chain links TRBV7-8 with TRBJ2-2, with D hard to call. Looked up from germline, CDR1 is SGHVS and CDR2 is FQNEAQ. The CDR3 runs 12 residues. The V end lost 5 bases, the J end lost 5 bases, and 6 bases lay between the germline ends. CDR3 coding DNA: TGTGCCAGCAGCCACAGTACCGGGGAGCTGTTTTTT. Its translation is CASSHSTGELFF.

The rearrangement uses TRBV15 and TRBJ2-3; 10 nucleotides agree with TRBD1. The CDR3 spans 14 residues. Germline loops: CDR1 LNHNV, CDR2 YYDKDF (reference sequence). J gave up 6 bases and V 4 bases, and 4 bases lay outside the gene matches. DNA for the CDR3: TGTGCCACCAGCAACAGACAGGGGGCCGATACGCAGTATTTT. Its translation is CATSNRQGADTQYF.

The V and J genes are TRBV5-1 and TRBJ2-7, with D possibly being TRBD1 (6 bases). V shed 0 bases and J shed 4 bases, with 11 bases lying between them. This CDR3 comprises 14 residues. CDR1 and CDR2 from the germline V gene are SGHRS and YFSETQ. This CDR3 is CASSLVVGQYEQYF. CDR3 bases: TGCGCCAGCAGCTTGGTAGTCGGACAGTACGAGCAGTACTTC.

This chain links TRBV20-1 with TRBJ2-7; D not resolved. This CDR3 comprises 16 residues. With 3 bases removed from V and 0 bases from J, the gap between germline ends came to 18 bases. Germline CDR1 and CDR2: DFQATT and SNEGSKA (reference sequence). For the CDR3, the DNA is TGCAGTGCTAGTGAGGATGTGCTTGGCAGCTCCTACGAGCAGTACTTC. Translation gives CSASEDVLGSSYEQYF.

The count of this clone is one. The V call is TRBV29-1, the J call TRBJ1-2, with TRBD1 matching over 7 bases. V was pared by 6 bases and J by 6 bases, with 7 bases of the junction left unmatched. The CDR3 has 12 residues. Looked up from germline, CDR1 is SQVTM and CDR2 is ANQGSEA. The DNA for the CDR3 is TGCAGCGTGGTCCAGGGGGGCGATGGCTACACCTTC. Translating it yields CSVVQGGDGYTF. Drawing the rest from reference TRBV29-1 and TRBJ1-2, the complete variable domain is SAVISQKPSRDICQRGTSLTIQCQVDSQVTMMFWYRQQPGQSLTLIATANQGSEATYESGFVIDKFPISRPNLTFSTLTVSNMSPEDSSIYLCSVVQGGDGYTFGSGTRLTVV.

As regards this clone: The sample contains more than one DNA sequence encoding this CDR3. The chain recombines TRBV5-4 with TRBJ2-3; TRBD2 matches at 7 bases. Germline V gives CDR1 SGHNT, CDR2 YYREEE (reference sequence). The CDR3 contains 16 residues. J was trimmed by 2 bases and V by 0 bases; bases with no gene match: 6. The CDR3 spells CASSLGAGVSTDTQYF. DNA of the CDR3: TGTGCCAGCAGCTTGGGGGCGGGAGTATCCACAGATACGCAGTATTTT.